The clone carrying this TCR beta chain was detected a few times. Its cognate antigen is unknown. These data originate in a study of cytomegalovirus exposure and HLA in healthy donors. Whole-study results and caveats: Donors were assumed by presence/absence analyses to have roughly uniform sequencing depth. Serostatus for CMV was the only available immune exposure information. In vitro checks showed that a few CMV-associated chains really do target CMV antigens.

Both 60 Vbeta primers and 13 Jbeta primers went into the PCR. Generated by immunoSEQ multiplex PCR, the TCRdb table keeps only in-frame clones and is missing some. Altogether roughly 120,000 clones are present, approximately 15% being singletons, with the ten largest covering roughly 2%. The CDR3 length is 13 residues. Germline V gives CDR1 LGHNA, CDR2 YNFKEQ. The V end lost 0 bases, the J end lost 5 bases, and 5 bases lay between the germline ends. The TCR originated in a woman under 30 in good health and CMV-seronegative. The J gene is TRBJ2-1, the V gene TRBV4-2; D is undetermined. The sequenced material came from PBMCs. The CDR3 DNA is TGTGCCAGCAGCCAAGATACTAACAATGAGCAGTTCTTC. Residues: CASSQDTNNEQFF.